This T cell receptor (beta chain) was obtained from a study of blood T cell repertoires in COVID-19. For the study at large: Samples taken during acute and convalescent COVID-19 were collected in the United States, Italy and Spain. PBMCs, B-cell-depleted T cells, or T cells provided the cDNA or gDNA that made up the material.

Authors' processing steps: Reference gene primer amplification gave estimated nucleated cell counts. Clones were read by immunoSEQ multiplex PCR, and TCRdb kept only the in-frame ones, dropping some. V, J and clone size were drawn from that table, and D and trimming were deduced from the DNA. The sample holds a few hundred thousand clones, nearly 90% seen once. Followed over time, Seattle patients had been enrolled while infection was active. The junction had 9 bases not matched to a gene; V was cut back by 8 bases and J by 0 bases. The CDR3 length is 16 residues. Per germline, CDR1 SNHLY and CDR2 FYNNEI.

The material sequenced was peripheral blood. The V gene is TRBV2, the J gene TRBJ1-5; 8 bases align to TRBD1. The sequence was obtained from a woman in her fifties or sixties with COVID-19, enrolled during active disease. CDR3 bases: TGTGCCAGCGCCTCAACGACAGGGGCTAGCAATCAGCCCCAGCATTTT. It specifies CASASTTGASNQPQHF.